The rows below give T cell receptor beta chains drawn from one sample of a study of cytomegalovirus exposure and HLA in healthy donors. TCRdb's table, derived via immunoSEQ multiplex PCR, lists solely in-frame clones and lacks some. The sample includes 180,000 or so clones, over 65% of them seen just once. The sample consisted of PBMCs. All receptors come from a man younger than 35 in good health and CMV-seronegative. Each CDR3 is given with its conserved first and last residue. A D gene is named only where the DNA matches it firmly. Clone size is shown for a subset of rows, as once, few, many or a class of expanded clone.

CDR3: CASSTWTENQPQHF
DNA: TGTGCCAGCAGTACCTGGACAGAAAATCAGCCCCAGCATTTT
D: .
V: TRBV6-6
J: TRBJ1-5
size: .

CDR3: CAISPDRGNQPQHF
DNA: TGTGCCATCAGTCCCGACAGGGGCAATCAGCCCCAGCATTTT
D: TRBD1
V: TRBV10-3
J: TRBJ1-5
size: .

CDR3: CASSLGAGLGTSGSHEQYF
DNA: TGTGCCAGCAGCTTAGGGGCCGGACTTGGGACTAGCGGGAGCCACGAGCAGTACTTC
D: TRBD2
V: TRBV7-8
J: TRBJ2-7
size: .

CDR3: CASSDSAGGPYEQYF
DNA: TGTGCCAGCAGTGACTCGGCGGGAGGGCCCTACGAGCAGTACTTC
D: TRBD2
V: TRBV25-1
J: TRBJ2-7
size: .

CDR3: CARRTGASIGGEQFF
DNA: TGTGCCCGCAGGACAGGGGCTAGCATCGGTGGGGAGCAGTTCTTC
D: TRBD1
V: TRBV30
J: TRBJ2-1
size: .

CDR3: CASSYDSSNYGYTF
DNA: TGTGCCAGCAGTTACGACAGCTCGAACTATGGCTACACCTTC
D: .
V: TRBV6-5
J: TRBJ1-2
size: once

CDR3: CASSELRSGELFF
DNA: TGTGCCAGCAGTGAACTCCGGTCCGGGGAGCTGTTTTTT
D: .
V: TRBV2
J: TRBJ2-2
size: .

CDR3: CASSYERQGANYEQYF
DNA: TGTGCCAGCAGTTACGAACGACAGGGAGCAAACTACGAGCAGTACTTC
D: TRBD1
V: TRBV6-5
J: TRBJ2-7
size: .

CDR3: CASSASLAGGYQNIQYF
DNA: TGTGCCAGCAGCGCGAGCTTAGCGGGGGGGTACCAAAACATTCAGTACTTC
D: TRBD2
V: TRBV5-4
J: TRBJ2-4
size: .

CDR3: CASSQGSEQFF
DNA: TGTGCCAGCAGTCAGGGGAGTGAGCAGTTCTTC
D: .
V: TRBV2
J: TRBJ2-1
size: few

CDR3: CASSLGQTGSRYQYF
DNA: TGTGCCAGCAGCTTGGGACAGACAGGGTCCCGCTATCAGTATTTT
D: TRBD1
V: TRBV11-2
J: TRBJ2-3
size: .

CDR3: CASSPSGTGAEKLFF
DNA: TGTGCCAGCAGCCCCTCCGGGACAGGGGCTGAAAAACTGTTTTTT
D: TRBD1
V: TRBV7-2
J: TRBJ1-4
size: .

CDR3: CASSKEGLAGVSYEQYF
DNA: TGTGCCAGCAGCAAAGAAGGGCTAGCGGGAGTATCGTACGAGCAGTACTTC
D: .
V: TRBV21-1
J: TRBJ2-7
size: .

CDR3: CASRGLNGGAGDTQYF
DNA: TGCGCCAGCAGGGGCCTGAACGGGGGGGCAGGAGATACGCAGTATTTT
D: TRBD2
V: TRBV5-1
J: TRBJ2-3
size: .

CDR3: CASSTAGSEQYF
DNA: TGCGCCAGCAGCACCGCGGGAAGCGAGCAGTACTTC
D: .
V: TRBV5-1
J: TRBJ2-7
size: .

CDR3: CASSHLGRGGGRGNEQFF
DNA: TGTGCCAGCAGCCATCTAGGGAGGGGGGGCGGGAGGGGCAATGAGCAGTTCTTC
D: TRBD2
V: TRBV4-2
J: TRBJ2-1
size: .

CDR3: CASSPLLAGGPNEQFF
DNA: TGTGCCAGCAGTCCTCTACTAGCGGGGGGCCCCAATGAGCAGTTCTTC
D: TRBD2
V: TRBV7-2
J: TRBJ2-1
size: .

CDR3: CASSLVRTGTGVETQYF
DNA: TGTGCCAGCAGCTTAGTCCGAACCGGGACAGGGGTAGAGACCCAGTACTTC
D: TRBD1
V: TRBV7-2
J: TRBJ2-5
size: .

CDR3: CATSREGTGEHEQYF
DNA: TGTGCCACCAGCAGAGAAGGGACAGGGGAGCACGAGCAGTACTTC
D: TRBD1
V: TRBV15
J: TRBJ2-7
size: few

CDR3: CASSVGASGNQETQYF
DNA: TGTGCCAGCAGCGTAGGGGCTAGCGGGAATCAAGAGACCCAGTACTTC
D: TRBD2
V: TRBV9
J: TRBJ2-5
size: .

CDR3: CASSYGTSGVGEQYF
DNA: TGTGCCAGCAGTTATGGGACTAGCGGCGTAGGCGAGCAGTACTTC
D: TRBD2
V: TRBV6-5
J: TRBJ2-7
size: few

CDR3: CASSQDTGTDTQYF
DNA: TGCGCCAGCAGCCAAGATACGGGCACAGATACGCAGTATTTT
D: .
V: TRBV4-3
J: TRBJ2-3
size: .

CDR3: CASIQLRGRGYEQFF
DNA: TGTGCCAGCATCCAATTACGTGGCAGGGGGTATGAGCAGTTCTTC
D: TRBD1
V: TRBV6-1
J: TRBJ2-1
size: .

CDR3: CAWSTGTPYEQYF
DNA: TGTGCCTGGAGTACCGGGACACCCTACGAGCAGTACTTC
D: .
V: TRBV30
J: TRBJ2-7
size: .

CDR3: CASSYRGPYEQYF
DNA: TGTGCCAGCAGTTACAGGGGGCCCTACGAGCAGTACTTC
D: TRBD1
V: TRBV6-5
J: TRBJ2-7
size: few

CDR3: CASSQERTGMWTEAFF
DNA: TGCGCCAGCAGCCAAGAACGAACAGGTATGTGGACTGAAGCTTTCTTT
D: .
V: TRBV4-3
J: TRBJ1-1
size: few

CDR3: CASSVGEVAGSYEQYF
DNA: TGTGCCAGCAGCGTAGGTGAAGTTGCGGGCTCCTACGAGCAGTACTTC
D: .
V: TRBV9
J: TRBJ2-7
size: .

CDR3: CASSVGRDTTYEQYF
DNA: TGTGCCAGCAGCGTAGGACGCGACACCACCTACGAGCAGTACTTC
D: .
V: TRBV9
J: TRBJ2-7
size: once

CDR3: CASSLHTGQEKLFF
DNA: TGTGCCAGCAGCTTACATACAGGGCAGGAAAAACTGTTTTTT
D: .
V: TRBV7-9
J: TRBJ1-4
size: once

CDR3: CTDPTNATTREQYF
DNA: TGCACGGATCCGACGAACGCTACTACGCGGGAGCAGTACTTC
D: .
V: TRBV29-1
J: TRBJ2-7
size: .

CDR3: CASARLNF
DNA: TGTGCCTCTGCGCGTTTGAACTTC
D: .
V: TRBV30
J: TRBJ1-2
size: .

CDR3: CASSQDFTSGTVANTGELFF
DNA: TGCGCCAGCAGCCAAGATTTCACTAGCGGGACCGTCGCGAACACCGGGGAGCTGTTTTTT
D: TRBD2
V: TRBV4-3
J: TRBJ2-2
size: .

CDR3: CASSQALGLAGGGETQYF
DNA: TGCGCCAGCAGCCAAGCATTGGGACTAGCGGGAGGAGGAGAGACCCAGTACTTC
D: TRBD2
V: TRBV4-3
J: TRBJ2-5
size: .

CDR3: CASSALAGGSRDTQYF
DNA: TGTGCCAGCAGCGCACTCGCGGGAGGGTCCCGAGATACGCAGTATTTT
D: TRBD2
V: TRBV11-1
J: TRBJ2-3
size: .

CDR3: CASSVLREQNSPLHF
DNA: TGTGCCAGCAGTGTTTTACGGGAGCAAAATTCACCCCTCCACTTT
D: .
V: TRBV2
J: TRBJ1-6
size: .

CDR3: CATRTSRETNEKLFF
DNA: TGTGCCACCAGAACCTCCAGGGAAACTAATGAAAAACTGTTTTTT
D: .
V: TRBV15
J: TRBJ1-4
size: .

CDR3: CASSEYSGSRNEQFF
DNA: TGTGCCAGCAGTGAGTATAGCGGGAGTCGCAATGAGCAGTTCTTC
D: TRBD2
V: TRBV25-1
J: TRBJ2-1
size: once

CDR3: CATSSGLVTYEQYF
DNA: TGTGCCACCAGTTCGGGACTTGTTACCTACGAGCAGTACTTC
D: .
V: TRBV15
J: TRBJ2-7
size: .

CDR3: CASSGANTEAFF
DNA: TGTGCCAGCAGTGGGGCCAACACTGAAGCTTTCTTT
D: .
V: TRBV2
J: TRBJ1-1
size: .

CDR3: CSVEDLKTGKYEQYF
DNA: TGCAGCGTTGAAGACCTCAAGACAGGGAAGTACGAGCAGTACTTC
D: TRBD1
V: TRBV29-1
J: TRBJ2-7
size: .

CDR3: CASSLSTGEETQYF
DNA: TGTGCCAGCAGTTTATCGACAGGGGAAGAGACCCAGTACTTC
D: TRBD1
V: TRBV27
J: TRBJ2-5
size: .

CDR3: CASSLSQGTDTQYF
DNA: TGTGCCAGCAGCCTCTCACAGGGTACAGATACGCAGTATTTT
D: .
V: TRBV7-2
J: TRBJ2-3
size: once

CDR3: CASSQARAEAFF
DNA: TGTGCCAGCAGCCAAGCCAGGGCTGAAGCTTTCTTT
D: .
V: TRBV4-2
J: TRBJ1-1
size: .

CDR3: CASTRKKGQDYTF
DNA: TGTGCCAGCACCCGAAAAAAGGGGCAGGACTACACCTTC
D: .
V: TRBV6-5
J: TRBJ1-2
size: .

CDR3: CASGLVRSGSGNTIYF
DNA: TGTGCTAGTGGTTTGGTACGATCGGGGTCTGGAAACACCATATATTTT
D: .
V: TRBV12-5
J: TRBJ1-3
size: .

CDR3: CASSFLDRGLVGNTIYF
DNA: TGTGCCAGCAGCTTCCTGGACAGGGGGTTGGTGGGAAACACCATATATTTT
D: TRBD1
V: TRBV7-9
J: TRBJ1-3
size: .

CDR3: CASSPQSRQQETQYF
DNA: TGTGCCAGCTCACCACAGAGCAGGCAACAAGAGACCCAGTACTTC
D: .
V: TRBV18
J: TRBJ2-5
size: .

CDR3: CASSQVGGAGGNPLHF
DNA: TGCGCCAGCAGCCAAGTTGGAGGGGCGGGGGGCAATCCCCTCCACTTT
D: .
V: TRBV4-3
J: TRBJ1-6
size: once

CDR3: CASLSGTGIYEQYF
DNA: TGTGCCAGTCTTTCCGGGACAGGGATCTACGAGCAGTACTTC
D: TRBD1
V: TRBV18
J: TRBJ2-7
size: once

CDR3: CASSSPLEIYEQYF
DNA: TGTGCCAGCAGCTCCCCCCTGGAGATCTACGAGCAGTACTTC
D: .
V: TRBV7-2
J: TRBJ2-7
size: .

CDR3: CASSLKTTGPYEQYF
DNA: TGCGCCAGCAGCTTAAAAACGACAGGCCCCTACGAGCAGTACTTC
D: .
V: TRBV5-1
J: TRBJ2-7
size: .

CDR3: CAWSDIGGGRETQYF
DNA: TGTGCCTGGAGTGACATTGGCGGGGGGAGAGAGACCCAGTACTTC
D: TRBD2
V: TRBV30
J: TRBJ2-5
size: .

CDR3: CATSRDWQGSTQYF
DNA: TGTGCCACCAGCAGAGATTGGCAGGGTAGTACGCAGTATTTT
D: .
V: TRBV15
J: TRBJ2-3
size: .

CDR3: CASSEGVSPSNYGYTF
DNA: TGTGCCAGCAGCGAAGGGGTATCTCCCTCTAACTATGGCTACACCTTC
D: .
V: TRBV13
J: TRBJ1-2
size: .